Sequencing of this T cell receptor (beta chain) was carried out in a study of T-cell memory formation after mild COVID-19. Looking at the study overall: Largely donor-specific sequence clusters came from a couple of donors. General study points: Mostly located in CM and EM were contracting CD4+ clones, with contracting CD8+ clones located in EMRA.

This clonotype is a singleton in its sample. What it binds is unknown. 5'RACE with constant-segment primers yielded barcoded, UMI-tagged TCR alpha and TCR beta cDNA libraries. From the 5' RACE reads, TCRdb called clonotypes with MiXCR, one entry per CDR3 protein. The sample has roughly 620,000 distinct CDR3 sequences, roughly 18% seen once; the top ten hold approximately 12%. The length of the CDR3 is 16 residues. The V gene's germline CDR1 is SGHVS and CDR2 FNYEAQ. Trimming at V came to 4 bases and at J to 6 bases, leaving 11 bases not matched to a gene. V usage is TRBV7-6 and J usage is TRBJ2-7, with 11 bases matching TRBD1. The sample comprised PBMCs or a T cell subset sorted from them (not recorded which). This receptor was taken from an adult woman who had mild COVID-19 (a few samples of this study predate the infection). Cell type and time point are not known. CDR3 bases: TGTGCCAGCAGCTCCCCATTGGGGACAGGGGGAACCGAGCAGTACTTC. Its translation is CASSSPLGTGGTEQYF.